The source of this TCR beta chain is a study of cytomegalovirus exposure and HLA in healthy donors. Points on this clone: The antigen is not known.

Regarding the study as a whole: Certain sequence variants were highly shared and formed a cluster, and this cluster was likely a sequencing artifact. Among TCR sequences, most were rare, though some public TCRs appeared in many donors.

Primers included in the PCR were 60 Vbeta and 13 Jbeta primers. In the authors' workflow: About 10 million shared chains were among the 65 million to 85 million unique TCR beta chains that a later analysis counted. TCRdb keeps only in-frame clones here, not all; method: immunoSEQ multiplex PCR. V and J calls plus clone size are reproduced from that table; the DNA served to infer D and trimming. The table has some 130,000 clones, 63% seen once. The ends were cut back, 4 bases at V and 1 base at J, with 9 bases in the middle. CDR1 is SGHNT, CDR2 YYREEE, per germline (reference sequence). This CDR3 has 15 amino acids.

The sequencing sample was made of PBMCs. The chain recombines TRBV5-4 with TRBJ2-6; a weak D match, TRBD1 (6 bases). This sequence originates from a man between 35 and 55 years old in good health and CMV-seropositive. CDR3 residues: CASSRTGSGANVLTF. In nucleotides, the CDR3 is TGTGCCAGCAGCCGTACAGGGTCTGGGGCCAACGTCCTGACTTTC.